This T cell receptor (beta chain) was captured by sequencing in a study of T-cell reconstitution after alpha-beta-depleted transplantation in children. Study observations and caveats: Alpha-beta T cells about two months after transplant reportedly derived from several hundred expanded graft clones. Newly made T cells mostly supplied T-cell counts and diversity one year after transplant.

In regard to this clonotype: What it recognizes is unknown.

Unique molecular identifiers were incorporated during preparation of the TCRbeta library. TCRdb passed the PCR reads through MiXCR, listing each CDR3 protein once. The sample contains around 700,000 distinct CDR3 sequences, 10% to 15% of which appear only once. Looked up from germline, CDR1 is SNHLY and CDR2 is FYNNEI. V gave up 2 bases and J gave up 7 bases; unmatched junction bases: 10. This CDR3 has 16 amino acids. J is TRBJ2-5 and V is TRBV2; 10 bases fit TRBD2. Here the sequenced sample was PBMCs, taken before TCRalphabeta/CD19-depleted stem cell transplant. This clonotype was obtained from a girl aged 2 to 9 with congenital amegakaryocytic thrombocytopenia, due to receive a stem cell transplant. The CDR3 region has the DNA TGTGCCAGCAGTGAAACCGGGGCTAGCGGGAGTGCGACCCAGTACTTC. It is translated as CASSETGASGSATQYF. The full variable domain, completed using reference TRBV2 and TRBJ2-5, is EPEVTQTPSHQVTQMGQEVILRCVPISNHLYFYWYRQILGQKVEFLVSFYNNEISEKSEIFDDQFSVERPDGSNFTLKIRSTKLEDSAMYFCASSETGASGSATQYFGPGTRLLVL.